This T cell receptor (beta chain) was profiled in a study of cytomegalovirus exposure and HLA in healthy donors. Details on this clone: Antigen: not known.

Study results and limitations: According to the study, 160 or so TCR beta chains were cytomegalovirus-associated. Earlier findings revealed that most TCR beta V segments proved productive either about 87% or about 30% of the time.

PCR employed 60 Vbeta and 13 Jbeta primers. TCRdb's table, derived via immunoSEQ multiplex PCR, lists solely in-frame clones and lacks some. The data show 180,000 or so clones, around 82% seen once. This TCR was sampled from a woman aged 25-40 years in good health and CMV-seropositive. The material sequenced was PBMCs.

The CDR3 DNA sequence: TGTGCCAGCAGCTTCCCCCGGACAAGGAACACCGGGGAGCTGTTTTTT. It specifies CASSFPRTRNTGELFF. The V call is TRBV7-8, the J call TRBJ2-2; possibly TRBD1 for D (5 bases). The CDR3 has 16 amino acids. Trimming stripped 3 bases from V and 1 base from J, with 12 bases between. Per the germline V gene, CDR1 is SGHVS and CDR2 is FQNEAQ.